This TCR beta chain was sequenced in a study of cytomegalovirus exposure and HLA in healthy donors. General study points: The likely explanation for a cluster of highly shared sequence variants was sequencing artifact. Researchers catalogued approximately 160 TCR beta chains as cytomegalovirus-associated. In vitro data verified three CMV-associated chains as specific for CMV antigens. Analysis performed later showed TCR beta chains linked to HLA being more clonally expanded than equally common others.

This clone was detected only a few times. The antigen remains undetermined. PCR involved 60 Vbeta and 13 Jbeta primers. Sequencing was performed with immunoSEQ multiplex PCR; in TCRdb, only in-frame clones are kept and a portion is missing. The sample lists 150,000 to 200,000 clones; roughly 85% were seen once. V gave up 5 bases and J gave up 4 bases, with 11 bases separating them. The CDR3 has 13 amino acids. Germline-derived CDR1 and CDR2 are SGHTA and FQGNSA. The gene calls are TRBV7-2 and TRBJ1-1, with D unresolved. Input material: PBMCs. The TCR originated in a woman aged 45-65 years in good health and CMV-seronegative. CDR3 in amino acids: CASSLLGPTEAFF. The CDR3 nucleotides read TGTGCCAGCAGCCTACTCGGTCCCACTGAAGCTTTCTTT.